The clone carrying this T cell receptor beta chain was counted many times. Germline CDR1 reads ENHRY; CDR2 reads SYGVKD. The length of the CDR3 is 14 residues. Deletions cut 6 bases from V and 7 bases from J, with 19 bases between. The source material, RNA transcripts, was used to amplify TCR beta CDR3 regions. During a first-round RT-PCR of the TCR CDR3, the HTBI primer set was used. TCRdb recomputed calls from the multiplex PCR reads with MiXCR, one row per CDR3 protein. This table holds a few hundred thousand distinct CDR3 sequences, approximately 15% found once. The record originates from a study of T cells in Graves' hyperthyroidism and ophthalmopathy.

This TCR was recovered from a woman aged 25 to 39 with Graves' hyperthyroidism that later progressed to Graves' ophthalmopathy. This chain uses TRBV10-3 with TRBJ2-7; weak D call: TRBD1 (7 bases). The sample taken for sequencing was blood. This CDR3 reads CAIRQGTPTGEQYF. The CDR3, as DNA: TGTGCCATCAGACAGGGGACTCCAACGGGGGAGCAGTACTTC.